The 20 T cell receptor beta chains reported below all come from one sample, sequenced in a study of STAT3 mutations in large granular lymphocyte leukemia. The study, taken as a whole, reports: Every T-cell large granular lymphocyte leukemia patient had at least one immunodominant TCR beta clonotype.

These TCRs are of unknown antigen specificity. The data were produced by immunoSEQ multiplex PCR, yet TCRdb's version contains in-frame clones alone and is incomplete. The sample has under 35,000 clones, roughly 86% seen once; the top ten hold roughly 13%. Sequences were obtained from peripheral blood mononuclear cells. These receptors were obtained from a man aged 55 to 70 with T-cell large granular lymphocyte leukemia. Some clones in this sample may be carry-over from other donors' samples.

This chain uses TRBV28 with TRBJ1-2; unclear D gene. Between the trimmed V and J ends, which lost 6 bases and 5 bases, there was a span of 10 bases. Germline V CDR1 and CDR2: MDHEN, SYDVKM. CDR3 length: 12 amino acids. CDR3 protein: CASSRIGYGYTF. CDR3 nucleotides: TGTGCCAGCAGCAGAATCGGTTATGGCTACACCTTC.

The V call is TRBV5-4, the J call TRBJ2-5, with 7 bases that match TRBD2. Germline V gene data show CDR1 as SGHNT and CDR2 as YYREEE (reference sequence). V was clipped by 0 bases and J by 5 bases; unmatched bases: 10. The CDR3 extends over 16 amino acids. CDR3 DNA sequence: TGTGCCAGCAGCTTGGGGCTAGCGGATTCAGGGGAGACCCAGTACTTC. This gives the protein CASSLGLADSGETQYF.

The gene calls are TRBV5-1 and TRBJ2-1; perhaps TRBD2 as D (5 bases). Deletions cut 0 bases from V and 7 bases from J, with 8 bases between. The CDR3 loop spans 13 amino acids. The germline gives CDR1 SGHRS, CDR2 YFSETQ. The CDR3 DNA sequence: TGCGCCAGCAGCTTGGACGGCGGGAATGAGCAGTTCTTC. Translating gives CASSLDGGNEQFF.

The chain is built from TRBV25-1 and TRBJ1-2, with D possibly TRBD1 on 5 matching bases. V lost 6 bases to trimming and J lost 3 bases, with 11 bases between them. Germline CDR1 MGHDK, CDR2 SYGVNS. The CDR3 is 13 residues long. The CDR3 DNA is TGTGCCAGCAGCCACGGGGGAGACTATGGCTACACCTTC. Protein product: CASSHGGDYGYTF.

CDR3 amino acids: CSVRDGRETQYF. The CDR3 coding sequence is TGCAGCGTTAGAGATGGGCGAGAGACCCAGTACTTC. The gene calls are TRBV29-1 and TRBJ2-5; D is unresolved. The germline gives CDR1 SQVTM, CDR2 ANQGSEA. The CDR3 loop spans 12 amino acids. With 5 bases removed from V and 4 bases from J, the gap between germline ends came to 11 bases. Full variable domain (rest looked up from reference TRBV29-1 and TRBJ2-5): SAVISQKPSRDICQRGTSLTIQCQVDSQVTMMFWYRQQPGQSLTLIATANQGSEATYESGFVIDKFPISRPNLTFSTLTVSNMSPEDSSIYLCSVRDGRETQYFGPGTRLLVL.

The V call is TRBV29-1, the J call TRBJ2-7; D is possibly TRBD2 (6 bases). The V end lost 4 bases, the J end lost 7 bases, and 23 bases lay between the germline ends. Looked up from germline, CDR1 is SQVTM and CDR2 is ANQGSEA. The CDR3 has 15 residues. The CDR3 here is CSVGGTTTLGGEQYF. CDR3 bases: TGCAGCGTTGGGGGGACCACCACGTTAGGAGGGGAGCAGTACTTC.

This rearrangement joins TRBV19 to TRBJ1-2, with a tentative D call TRBD1 (6 bases). V lost 3 bases and J 2 bases, leaving 10 bases between the germline ends. This CDR3 is built from 14 residues. The germline CDR1 and CDR2 sequences are LNHDA and SQIVND (reference sequence). CDR3 in DNA: TGTGCCAGTAGTATGGGAGGACAGAACTATGGCTACACCTTC. Amino acid sequence: CASSMGGQNYGYTF.

This clone was observed a handful of times. V and J are TRBV4-2 and TRBJ2-7; TRBD2 matches 9 bases. V lost 0 bases and J lost 3; bases outside the gene matches: 15. The germline V gene encodes CDR1 LGHNA and CDR2 YNFKEQ. The CDR3 sequence is 19 residues long. CDR3 sequence: CASSQDEWDAREGSYEQYF. The CDR3 DNA follows: TGTGCCAGCAGCCAAGATGAGTGGGACGCGCGGGAGGGGAGCTACGAGCAGTACTTC.

The chain is built from TRBV7-9 and TRBJ1-4; D possibly corresponds to TRBD1 (5 bases). The germline CDR1 and CDR2 sequences are SEHNR and FQNEAQ (reference sequence). CDR3 size: 15 residues. Trimming stripped 7 bases from V and 4 bases from J, with 16 bases between. CDR3 amino acids: CASTGQGGDNEKLFF. The CDR3 bases are TGTGCCAGCACCGGGCAGGGTGGGGATAATGAAAAACTGTTTTTT.

The chain joins TRBV25-1 to TRBJ1-4; the D gene is possibly TRBD1 (6 bases). Deletions cut 3 bases from V and 3 bases from J, with 11 bases between. The CDR3 is made up of 15 amino acids. Germline lookup yields CDR1 MGHDK and CDR2 SYGVNS. DNA for the CDR3: TGTGCCAGCAGTGACGACAGGTCGGCTAATGAAAAACTGTTTTTT. This translates into CASSDDRSANEKLFF.

The chain couples TRBV9 to TRBJ2-6, with TRBD1 identical over 8 bases. Germline trimming cut 2 bases from V and 2 bases from J; bases unmatched to any gene: 6. This CDR3 spans 17 amino acids. From germline, CDR1 is SGDLS and CDR2 YYNGEE. The CDR3 region is CASSVAHRGTGANVLTF. DNA of the CDR3: TGTGCCAGCAGCGTGGCCCACAGGGGGACTGGGGCCAACGTCCTGACTTTC.

The chain is built from TRBV27 and TRBJ1-1; possible D gene TRBD1, 5 bases. Germline lookup yields CDR1 MNHEY and CDR2 SMNVEV (reference sequence). V lost 3 bases and J 1 base, leaving 9 bases between the germline ends. This CDR3 region has 14 residues. In nucleotides, the CDR3 is TGTGCCAGCAGTTTCTGGGGGGAGAACACTGAAGCTTTCTTT. It encodes CASSFWGENTEAFF.

This clone has a handful of counts. J is TRBJ1-2 and V is TRBV5-1; D call uncertain. This CDR3 has 14 residues. Per the germline V gene, CDR1 is SGHRS and CDR2 is YFSETQ. Deletions cut 0 bases from V and 8 bases from J, with 14 bases between. The CDR3 region is CASSLAGQVEGYTF. For the CDR3, the DNA is TGCGCCAGCAGCTTGGCTGGGCAGGTGGAGGGCTACACCTTC.

This chain links TRBV5-1 with TRBJ2-1, with D maybe TRBD2 (6 bases). V was pared by 1 base and J by 2 bases, with 10 bases between. Germline CDR1 and CDR2: SGHRS and YFSETQ. The CDR3 consists of 15 residues. CDR3 in DNA: TGCGCCAGCAGCTTGCTGGGCGGGACCTACAATGAGCAGTTCTTC. Translating it yields CASSLLGGTYNEQFF.

This chain links TRBV18 with TRBJ1-2, with 7 positions matching TRBD1. With V trimmed by 4 bases and J by 0 bases, 8 bases remained unmatched. Germline V lookup: CDR1 KGHSH, CDR2 LQKENI. This CDR3 has 16 amino acids. The CDR3 coding sequence is TGTGCCAGCTCACTCTACCGGGACAGCTCTAACTATGGCTACACCTTC. Residues: CASSLYRDSSNYGYTF. The whole variable domain, remainder taken from reference TRBV18 and TRBJ1-2, is NAGVMQNPRHLVRRRGQEARLRCSPMKGHSHVYWYRQLPEEGLKFMVYLQKENIIDESGMPKERFSAEFPKEGPSILRIQQVVRGDSAAYFCASSLYRDSSNYGYTFGSGTRLTVV.

The genes are TRBV5-4 and TRBJ1-4; maybe TRBD1 (5 bases). Germline lookup yields CDR1 SGHNT and CDR2 YYREEE (reference sequence). Trimming stripped 5 bases from V and 6 bases from J, with 8 bases between. The CDR3 is 12 residues long. The CDR3 here is CASRRGDEKLFF. Here the CDR3 DNA reads TGTGCCAGCAGGCGGGGGGATGAAAAACTGTTTTTT.

The V call is TRBV1, the J call TRBJ2-5; the table's D call TRBD2 went unverified against the DNA. TRBV1 is described as a pseudogene. There are 16 residues in the CDR3. Here the CDR3 reads CTSTHPGLAAQETQYF. The CDR3 region has the DNA TGCACCAGCACCCATCCGGGACTAGCGGCCCAAGAGACCCAGTACTTC.

This rearrangement joins TRBV5-6 to TRBJ2-3, with 11 bases lining up with TRBD2. Trimming at V came to 8 bases and at J to 1 base, leaving 9 bases not matched to a gene. The germline V gene has CDR1 SGHDT and CDR2 YYEEEE. The CDR3 totals 16 residues. In DNA form, the CDR3 reads TGTGCCAGTTATGGTAGCGGGAGGGCCGGCACAGATACGCAGTATTTT. Amino acid sequence: CASYGSGRAGTDTQYF.

V and J are TRBV4-3 and TRBJ2-1; D unclear. Trimming pared 1 base from V and 11 bases from J, leaving 9 bases between. This CDR3 is 12 amino acids long. Germline assignment: CDR1 LGHNA and CDR2 YSLEER. CDR3 nucleotides: TGCGCCAGCAGCCAAGGCGGCGGAAAGCAGTTCTTC. Protein sequence: CASSQGGGKQFF.

The chain is built from TRBV28 and TRBJ1-1; no definite D call. This CDR3 spans 14 amino acids. V gave up 5 bases and J gave up 5 bases, with 15 bases separating them. Germline assignment: CDR1 MDHEN and CDR2 SYDVKM. As DNA, the CDR3 is TGTGCCAGCAGTGAGGGAGGCAGTCGGACTGAAGCTTTCTTT. It specifies CASSEGGSRTEAFF.